Below are 30 T cell receptor beta chains sequenced from a single sample in a study of human thymus T cells. Only in-frame clones appear in the TCRdb table, and some are missing; sequencing was by immunoSEQ multiplex PCR. The sample contains under 70,000 clones, approximately 95% of which appear only once. The sequencing input was blood. The source is a boy under two years old with a congenital heart defect but otherwise immunologically healthy.

The chain joins TRBV6-5 to TRBJ2-5, with 8 bases matching TRBD2. Per germline, CDR1 MNHEY and CDR2 SVGAGI. The CDR3 has 14 residues. J gave up 5 bases and V 5 bases, and 7 bases lay outside the gene matches. CDR3 amino acids: CASSRSGSEETQYF. CDR3 nucleotides: TGTGCCAGCAGTCGGAGCGGGAGTGAGGAGACCCAGTACTTC.

The chain couples TRBV28 to TRBJ2-7; maybe TRBD1 (6 bases). Trimming removed 5 bases from V and 3 bases from J, with 17 bases in between. This CDR3 is 15 amino acids long. The germline V gene encodes CDR1 MDHEN and CDR2 SYDVKM. CDR3: CASSTAGTPDYEQYF. The CDR3 DNA reads TGTGCCAGCAGTACAGCCGGGACACCTGACTACGAGCAGTACTTC.

This sequence joins TRBV5-1 and TRBJ2-7, with 15 positions matching TRBD2. CDR1 and CDR2 from the germline V gene are SGHRS and YFSETQ. The CDR3 sequence is 19 residues long. J gave up 0 bases and V 3 bases, and 10 bases lay outside the gene matches. CDR3 protein: CASSSVPGLAGGLSYEQYF. The CDR3 DNA follows: TGCGCCAGCAGCTCCGTCCCGGGACTAGCGGGAGGTCTCTCCTACGAGCAGTACTTC.

The rearrangement uses TRBV5-6 and TRBJ2-7; no definite D call. Germline lookup yields CDR1 SGHDT and CDR2 YYEEEE. The length of the CDR3 is 17 residues. V was pared by 4 bases and J by 6 bases, with 26 bases between. CDR3 sequence: CASSRSDGIPQVIEQYF. CDR3 nucleotides: TGTGCCAGCAGCCGGTCGGACGGAATCCCCCAGGTGATCGAGCAGTACTTC. Supplemented by reference TRBV5-6 and TRBJ2-7, the full variable domain reads DAGVTQSPTHLIKTRGQQVTLRCSPKSGHDTVSWYQQALGQGPQFIFQYYEEEERQRGNFPDRFSGHQFPNYSSELNVNALLLGDSALYLCASSRSDGIPQVIEQYFGPGTRLTVT.

The CDR3 DNA reads as TGTGCCAGCAAATCCCGAACAGGGAGCACAGATACGCAGTATTTT. Translation gives CASKSRTGSTDTQYF. The rearrangement links TRBV7-2 to TRBJ2-3, with D possibly TRBD1 on 6 matching bases. The germline V gene encodes CDR1 SGHTA and CDR2 FQGNSA. V lost 7 bases to trimming and J lost 0 bases, with 14 bases between them. The CDR3 extends over 15 amino acids.

The V and J genes are TRBV7-2 and TRBJ2-2; D is undetermined. The CDR3 contains 11 residues. Trimming left V 3 bases short and J 4 bases short, with 0 bases between. Germline V gene data show CDR1 as SGHTA and CDR2 as FQGNSA. The CDR3 here is CASSFTGELFF. DNA of the CDR3: TGTGCCAGCAGCTTCACCGGGGAGCTGTTTTTT.

V is TRBV2 and J is TRBJ2-3; no clear D. The CDR3 length is 11 residues. V lost 2 bases to trimming and J lost 6 bases, with 3 bases between them. The V gene's germline CDR1 is SNHLY and CDR2 FYNNEI. CDR3 in amino acids: CASSERDTQYF. CDR3 nucleotides: TGTGCCAGCAGTGAAAGGGATACGCAGTATTTT.

The chain combines TRBV7-9 with TRBJ2-2; D is tentatively TRBD1 or TRBD2 (5 bases each). Per germline, CDR1 SEHNR and CDR2 FQNEAQ (reference sequence). The V end lost 6 bases, the J end lost 7 bases, and 6 bases lay between the germline ends. The CDR3 runs to 11 residues. The DNA for the CDR3 is TGTGCCAGCAGTGGGGGCGGGGAGCTGTTTTTT. The encoded protein is CASSGGGELFF.

Many counts were recorded for this clone. The chain combines TRBV7-9 with TRBJ2-7; no clear D. V shed 1 base and J shed 2 bases, with 12 bases lying between them. Per the germline V gene, CDR1 is SEHNR and CDR2 is FQNEAQ (reference sequence). The CDR3 runs 15 residues. CDR3 sequence: CASSLGSSLTYEQYF. CDR3 nucleotide sequence: TGTGCCAGCAGCTTAGGGTCCAGCCTGACCTACGAGCAGTACTTC.

J is TRBJ2-7 and V is TRBV4-1; TRBD1 is a possible D gene (5 bases). V lost 0 bases and J lost 6, with 21 bases in between. CDR3 length equals 17 residues. The germline CDR1 and CDR2 sequences are MGHRA and YSYEKL. DNA for the CDR3: TGCGCCAGCAGCCAAGATTCCACCTCTCTCAGGGTAGTCGAGCAGTACTTC. It codes for CASSQDSTSLRVVEQYF.

J is TRBJ1-1 and V is TRBV7-2; D might be TRBD1 (6 bases). Germline V CDR1 and CDR2: SGHTA, FQGNSA. This CDR3 is built from 14 residues. V was clipped by 2 bases and J by 1 base, with 8 bases between them. In DNA form, the CDR3 reads TGTGCCAGCAGCTTATTGGACAGGAACACTGAAGCTTTCTTT. It is translated as CASSLLDRNTEAFF.

The chain couples TRBV7-6 to TRBJ1-2, with TRBD1 identical over 8 bases. The CDR3 spans 15 residues. Germline values: CDR1 SGHVS, CDR2 FNYEAQ. V lost 5 bases and J lost 8; bases outside the gene matches: 13. The CDR3 sequence: CASSLTGDGAGGYTF. The CDR3, as DNA: TGTGCCAGCAGCCTGACAGGGGATGGTGCTGGCGGCTACACCTTC. Variable domain in full (rest from reference TRBV7-6 and TRBJ1-2): GAGVSQSPRYKVTKRGQDVALRCDPISGHVSLYWYRQALGQGPEFLTYFNYEAQQDKSGLPNDRFSAERPEGSISTLTIQRTEQRDSAMYRCASSLTGDGAGGYTFGSGTRLTVV.

The V and J genes are TRBV6-1 and TRBJ2-3; the match to TRBD1 covers 8 bases. CDR3 length: 12 residues. The trim removed 7 bases at V and 6 bases at J, leaving 3 bases unmatched. Germline V gene data show CDR1 as MNHNS and CDR2 as SASEGT. The CDR3 protein is CASTRQGDTQYF. The DNA of the CDR3 is TGTGCCAGCACTCGACAGGGGGATACGCAGTATTTT.

This chain uses TRBV2 with TRBJ1-2; D gene ambiguous. The length of the CDR3 is 15 residues. CDR1 is SNHLY and CDR2 is FYNNEI in the germline V gene. V lost 3 bases and J lost 4, with 15 bases in between. The CDR3 protein is CASSESPRRLYGYTF. The CDR3 bases are TGTGCCAGCAGTGAGAGCCCAAGAAGGCTCTATGGCTACACCTTC. Looking up the rest from reference TRBV2 and TRBJ1-2 gives the full variable domain: EPEVTQTPSHQVTQMGQEVILRCVPISNHLYFYWYRQILGQKVEFLVSFYNNEISEKSEIFDDQFSVERPDGSNFTLKIRSTKLEDSAMYFCASSESPRRLYGYTFGSGTRLTVV.

This clone was detected once. V gene TRBV6-1 combines with J gene TRBJ1-3; tentatively, D is TRBD1 (6 bases). Trimming left V 3 bases short and J 3 bases short, with 6 bases between. The V gene's germline CDR1 is MNHNS and CDR2 SASEGT. This CDR3 has 13 residues. CDR3 nucleotides: TGTGCCAGCAGTGACAGGGGTGGAAACACCATATATTTT. Translated, it gives CASSDRGGNTIYF.

Here the CDR3 reads CASTTDPSGAPLYEQYF. DNA of the CDR3: TGTGCCAGCACCACAGACCCATCAGGGGCCCCCCTTTACGAGCAGTACTTC. The V gene is TRBV21-1, the J gene TRBJ2-7; the table's D gene call, TRBD1, was not cross checked with the DNA. TRBV21-1 is marked as a pseudogene. The CDR3 is made up of 17 amino acids.

The J gene is TRBJ1-2, the V gene TRBV6-1; weak D call: TRBD1 (5 bases). Trimming took off 1 base at V and 3 bases at J, with 12 bases between the two ends. There are 15 residues in the CDR3. The germline V gene has CDR1 MNHNS and CDR2 SASEGT. The CDR3: CASSEGQGSYYGYTF. The CDR3 nucleotides read TGTGCCAGCAGTGAAGGGCAGGGATCCTACTATGGCTACACCTTC.

The chain has TRBV6-6 and TRBJ1-2; a weak D match, TRBD1 (6 bases). V lost 7 bases, J lost 4 bases, and 13 bases lay in between. The CDR3 loop spans 13 amino acids. Germline V lookup: CDR1 MNHNY, CDR2 SVGAGI (reference sequence). For the CDR3, the DNA is TGTGCCAGCAATGTACGGGACACCTATGGCTACACCTTC. Translating gives CASNVRDTYGYTF.

The chain has TRBV4-1 and TRBJ1-2; D perhaps matches TRBD1 (6 bases). The V and J ends lost 0 bases and 3 bases respectively, with 8 bases between them. The germline V gene encodes CDR1 MGHRA and CDR2 YSYEKL. The CDR3 length is 14 residues. The CDR3 DNA follows: TGCGCCAGCAGCCAAGACGGGGGCTACTATGGCTACACCTTC. The encoded protein is CASSQDGGYYGYTF.

CDR3 sequence: CASSPRTDRGNTIYF. The CDR3 region has the DNA TGTGCCAGCAGCCCCCGGACAGACCGCGGAAACACCATATATTTT. The gene calls are TRBV9 and TRBJ1-3, with D possibly being TRBD1 (6 bases). The CDR3 runs to 15 residues. Germline lookup yields CDR1 SGDLS and CDR2 YYNGEE. Trimming stripped 4 bases from V and 4 bases from J, with 15 bases between. Using reference TRBV9 and TRBJ1-3 for the parts outside the CDR3, the full variable domain is DSGVTQTPKHLITATGQRVTLRCSPRSGDLSVYWYQQSLDQGLQFLIQYYNGEERAKGNILERFSAQQFPDLHSELNLSSLELGDSALYFCASSPRTDRGNTIYFGEGSWLTVV.

This chain uses TRBV5-1 with TRBJ1-1; 8 nucleotides align to TRBD1. The CDR3 extends over 13 amino acids. The V segment lost 4 bases and the J segment 4 bases; nucleotides outside the gene matches: 3. Germline V gives CDR1 SGHRS, CDR2 YFSETQ. The CDR3 nucleotides are TGCGCCAGCAGCCCTCAGGGGGCCACTGAAGCTTTCTTT. As protein: CASSPQGATEAFF.

The V and J genes are TRBV7-2 and TRBJ2-7, with 8 bases lining up with TRBD2. The CDR3 is made up of 16 amino acids. Germline V CDR1 and CDR2: SGHTA, FQGNSA. V lost 5 bases and J lost 2; bases outside the gene matches: 11. CDR3 DNA sequence: TGTGCCAGCAGCCCCTATGGTAGCGGGGCCGCCTACGAGCAGTACTTC. Protein: CASSPYGSGAAYEQYF.

The chain joins TRBV4-2 to TRBJ2-6; D is uncertain. V shed 0 bases and J shed 0 bases, with 9 bases lying between them. CDR3 length equals 17 residues. Germline CDR1 LGHNA, CDR2 YNFKEQ. CDR3 DNA: TGTGCCAGCAGCCAAGATTTTGGCGGCTCTGGGGCCAACGTCCTGACTTTC. It is translated as CASSQDFGGSGANVLTF.

The chain is built from TRBV4-1 and TRBJ2-7; 7 bases line up with TRBD2. J gave up 5 bases and V 0 bases, and 10 bases lay outside the gene matches. The CDR3 consists of 16 residues. In germline, CDR1 is MGHRA, CDR2 YSYEKL. The CDR3, as DNA: TGCGCCAGCAGCCAAGATCTTCCCGGGAGGCGTGACGAGCAGTACTTC. Translation gives CASSQDLPGRRDEQYF.

The chain combines TRBV5-5 with TRBJ1-2; perhaps TRBD1 as D (5 bases). The ends were cut back, 3 bases at V and 4 bases at J, with 7 bases in the middle. The germline V gene encodes CDR1 SGHKS and CDR2 YYEKEE (reference sequence). The CDR3 is 12 amino acids. The CDR3 loop is CASSSGGYGYTF. The CDR3 DNA is TGTGCCAGCAGCTCGGGGGGCTATGGCTACACCTTC.

V and J are TRBV30 and TRBJ2-3; tentative D call: TRBD1 (6 bases). The CDR3 is 15 residues long. Germline CDR1 reads GTSNPN; CDR2 reads SVGIG (reference sequence). The V and J ends lost 0 bases and 1 base respectively, with 11 bases between them. In nucleotides, the CDR3 is TGTGCCTGGAGTGTAGGGGGTGGAGGCACAGATACGCAGTATTTT. Its translation is CAWSVGGGGTDTQYF.

This chain links TRBV10-1 with TRBJ2-7, with 11 positions matching TRBD2. Per germline, CDR1 WNHNN and CDR2 SYGVQD (reference sequence). J lost 5 bases, V lost 5 bases, and 8 bases had no gene match. The CDR3 is made up of 15 amino acids. The CDR3 sequence: CASSPGLADLDEQYF. In DNA, the CDR3 is TGCGCCAGCAGTCCGGGACTAGCGGACTTGGACGAGCAGTACTTC.

V is TRBV29-1 and J is TRBJ2-7; 9 bases line up with TRBD2. V was pared by 6 bases and J by 1 base, with 7 bases of the junction left unmatched. The CDR3 length is 14 residues. The germline V gene encodes CDR1 SQVTM and CDR2 ANQGSEA. The CDR3 protein is CSVFVLAGSYEQYF. CDR3 sequence (DNA): TGCAGCGTCTTTGTCCTAGCGGGATCCTACGAGCAGTACTTC.

CDR3 amino acids: CASSQDPTSGGRDTQYF. DNA of the CDR3: TGCGCCAGCAGCCAAGATCCTACTAGCGGGGGCCGAGATACGCAGTATTTT. This rearrangement joins TRBV4-3 to TRBJ2-3; TRBD2 aligns across 11 bases. The J segment lost 5 bases and the V segment lost 0 bases, leaving 7 bases of the junction unmatched. Germline V gene data show CDR1 as LGHNA and CDR2 as YSLEER. The CDR3 totals 17 residues.

J is TRBJ1-1 and V is TRBV27; D is possibly TRBD1 (6 bases). V gave up 5 bases and J gave up 1 base, with 11 bases separating them. Germline-derived CDR1 and CDR2 are MNHEY and SMNVEV (reference sequence). CDR3 length: 14 amino acids. The CDR3 bases are TGTGCCAGCAGTCAGGGGTGGGGGAACACTGAAGCTTTCTTT. Its translation is CASSQGWGNTEAFF.